This T cell receptor (beta chain) was found in a study of vaccination and CD4 T cells after COVID-19. Across the whole study: Post-vaccination samples were procured at a median of 72 days following dose two (range 14 to 241). In culture, cells were exposed to overlapping spike peptides from SARS-CoV-2, HCoV-NL63, HCoV-OC43 and HCoV-229E.

Study-wide results and caveats: Convalescent patients had a median about 86% of post-vaccine SARS-CoV-2-reactive clones that were detected only after vaccination, not before it.

This clonotype rates as medium-sized. Its antigen remains unknown. Cultured CD4+ T-cell DNA underwent Oncomine TCR Beta short-read sequencing. TCRdb itself ran the PCR reads through MiXCR, one entry per CDR3 protein. The sample holds about 3,500 distinct CDR3 sequences, over 15% seen once. The V gene's germline CDR1 is KGHSH and CDR2 LQKENI. The CDR3 is made up of 14 amino acids. Trimming cost V 2 bases and J 5 bases, with 12 bases left between them. Treatment denoted: 10-day PBMC culture with coronavirus spike peptide pools or control peptides (ViraFEST assay). The chain joins TRBV18 to TRBJ1-2; D not resolved. This sequence was found in a human donor who had recovered from COVID-19. Sequenced material: CD4+ T cells from blood, cultured in vitro. The CDR3 bases are TGTGCCAGCTCACCAAGGGAGTTTACTTATGGCTACACCTTC. It yields the protein CASSPREFTYGYTF.